The present entry profiles one T cell receptor (beta chain) with its context. All donors qualified as healthy HIV-negative adults and had experienced no recent acute infections or vaccinations. It was into CD45RA+ naive and CD45RA-negative memory subsets that the CD4+ cells were split. This specimen comes from a study of shared clonotypes between healthy human individuals. Per germline, CDR1 SQVTM and CDR2 ANQGSEA. The CDR3 spans 14 residues. Trimming cost V 6 bases and J 2 bases; bases outside gene matches: 4. Sequencing used immunoSEQ multiplex PCR; TCRdb keeps in-frame clones, though not all of them. This sample carries 330,000 or so clones, around 72% of them seen once, and the ten largest clones take 10%.

The chain joins TRBV29-1 to TRBJ2-5; 12 nucleotides match TRBD2. The receptor was derived from a man aged 30-40 years in good health. The sequencing sample was made of memory CD4+ T cells sorted from blood. As for subset: CD45RA-negative fraction. The CDR3 nucleotides are TGCAGCGTACTACTAGCGGGAGGTCAAGAGACCCAGTACTTC. Its protein is CSVLLAGGQETQYF.